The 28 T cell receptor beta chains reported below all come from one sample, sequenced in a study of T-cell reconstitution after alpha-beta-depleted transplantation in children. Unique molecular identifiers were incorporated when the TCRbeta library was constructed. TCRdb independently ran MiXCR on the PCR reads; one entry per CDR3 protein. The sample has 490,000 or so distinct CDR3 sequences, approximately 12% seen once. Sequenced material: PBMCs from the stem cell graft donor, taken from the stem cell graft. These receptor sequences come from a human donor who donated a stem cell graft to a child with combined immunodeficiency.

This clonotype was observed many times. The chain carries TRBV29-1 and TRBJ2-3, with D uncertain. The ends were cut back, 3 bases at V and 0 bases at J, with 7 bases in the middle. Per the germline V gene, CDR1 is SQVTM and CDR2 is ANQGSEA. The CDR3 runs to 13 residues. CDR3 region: CSVDQISTDTQYF. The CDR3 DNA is TGCAGCGTTGACCAGATAAGCACAGATACGCAGTATTTT.

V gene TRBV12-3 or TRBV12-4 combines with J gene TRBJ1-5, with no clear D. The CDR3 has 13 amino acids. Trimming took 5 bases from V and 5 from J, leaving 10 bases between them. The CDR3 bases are TGTGCCAGCAGTCCCGGTGTCTATCAGCCCCAGCATTTT. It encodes CASSPGVYQPQHF.

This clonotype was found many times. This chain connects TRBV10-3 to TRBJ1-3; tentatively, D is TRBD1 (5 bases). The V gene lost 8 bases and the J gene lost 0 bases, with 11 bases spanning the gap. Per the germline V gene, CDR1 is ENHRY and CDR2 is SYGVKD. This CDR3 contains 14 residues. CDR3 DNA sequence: TGTGCCATCGGGGCTTCTCTCTCTGGAAACACCATATATTTT. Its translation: CAIGASLSGNTIYF.

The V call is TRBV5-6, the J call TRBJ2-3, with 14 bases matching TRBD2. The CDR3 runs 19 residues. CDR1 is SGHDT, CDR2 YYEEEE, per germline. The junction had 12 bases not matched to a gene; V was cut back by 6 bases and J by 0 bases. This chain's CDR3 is CASTIKGLAGVRSTDTQYF. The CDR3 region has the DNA TGTGCCAGCACGATAAAGGGACTAGCGGGAGTGCGGAGCACAGATACGCAGTATTTT.

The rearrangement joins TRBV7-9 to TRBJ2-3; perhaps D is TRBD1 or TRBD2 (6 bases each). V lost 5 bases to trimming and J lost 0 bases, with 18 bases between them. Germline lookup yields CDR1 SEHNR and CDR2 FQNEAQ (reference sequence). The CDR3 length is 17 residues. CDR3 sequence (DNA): TGTGCCAGCAGCAGACGGCTCGGGGGCTCTAGCACAGATACGCAGTATTTT. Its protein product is CASSRRLGGSSTDTQYF.

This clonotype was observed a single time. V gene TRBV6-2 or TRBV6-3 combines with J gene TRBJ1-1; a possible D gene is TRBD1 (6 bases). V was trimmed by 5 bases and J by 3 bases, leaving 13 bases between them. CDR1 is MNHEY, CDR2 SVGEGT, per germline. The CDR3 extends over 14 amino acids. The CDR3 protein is CASSDHRADTEAFF. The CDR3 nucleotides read TGTGCCAGCAGTGACCACAGGGCGGACACTGAAGCTTTCTTT.

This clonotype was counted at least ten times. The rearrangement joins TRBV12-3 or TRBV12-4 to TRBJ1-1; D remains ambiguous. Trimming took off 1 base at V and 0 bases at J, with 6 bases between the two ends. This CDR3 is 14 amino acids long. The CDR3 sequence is CASSLEVLNTEAFF. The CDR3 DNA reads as TGTGCCAGCAGTTTAGAGGTCCTGAACACTGAAGCTTTCTTT.

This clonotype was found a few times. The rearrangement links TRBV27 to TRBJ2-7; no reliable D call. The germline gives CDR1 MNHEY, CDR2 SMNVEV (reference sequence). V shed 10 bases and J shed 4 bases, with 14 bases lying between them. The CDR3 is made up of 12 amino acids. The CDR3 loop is CATKTPTYEQYF. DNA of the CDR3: TGTGCCACCAAAACCCCCACTTACGAGCAGTACTTC.

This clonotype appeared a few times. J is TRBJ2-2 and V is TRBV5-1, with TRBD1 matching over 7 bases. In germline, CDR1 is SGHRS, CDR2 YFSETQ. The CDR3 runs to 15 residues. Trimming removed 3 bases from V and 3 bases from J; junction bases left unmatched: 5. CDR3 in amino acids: CASSWGQRHTGELFF. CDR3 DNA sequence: TGCGCCAGCAGCTGGGGACAGCGCCACACCGGGGAGCTGTTTTTT. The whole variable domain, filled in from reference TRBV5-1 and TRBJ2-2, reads KAGVTQTPRYLIKTRGQQVTLSCSPISGHRSVSWYQQTPGQGLQFLFEYFSETQRNKGNFPGRFSGRQFSNSRSEMNVSTLELGDSALYLCASSWGQRHTGELFFGEGSRLTVL.

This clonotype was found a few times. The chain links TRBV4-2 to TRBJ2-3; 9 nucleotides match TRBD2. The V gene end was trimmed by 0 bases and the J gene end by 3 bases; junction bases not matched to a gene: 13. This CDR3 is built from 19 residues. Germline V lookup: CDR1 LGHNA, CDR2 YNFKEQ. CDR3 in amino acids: CASSQDLAGTPDRTDTQYF. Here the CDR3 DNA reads TGTGCCAGCAGCCAAGATCTAGCGGGGACCCCGGATAGGACAGATACGCAGTATTTT.

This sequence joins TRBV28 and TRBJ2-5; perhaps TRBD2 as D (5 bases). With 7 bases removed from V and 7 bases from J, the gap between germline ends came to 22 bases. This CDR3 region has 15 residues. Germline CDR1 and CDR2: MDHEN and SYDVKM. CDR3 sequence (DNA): TGTGCCAGCAAAGACGGGGAGCGATCCAAGCGGACCCAGTACTTC. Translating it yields CASKDGERSKRTQYF.

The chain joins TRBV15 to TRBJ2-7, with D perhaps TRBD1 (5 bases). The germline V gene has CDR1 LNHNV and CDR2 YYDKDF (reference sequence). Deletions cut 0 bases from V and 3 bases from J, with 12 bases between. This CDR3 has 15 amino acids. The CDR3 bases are TGTGCCACCAGCAGAGATCTAGGACAAGTCTACGAGCAGTACTTC. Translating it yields CATSRDLGQVYEQYF.

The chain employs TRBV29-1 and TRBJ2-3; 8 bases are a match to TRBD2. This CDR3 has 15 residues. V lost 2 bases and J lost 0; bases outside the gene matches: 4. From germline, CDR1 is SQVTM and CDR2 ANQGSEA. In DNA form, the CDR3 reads TGCAGCGTTGAAAGGGCGGGGGGCAGCACAGATACGCAGTATTTT. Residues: CSVERAGGSTDTQYF.

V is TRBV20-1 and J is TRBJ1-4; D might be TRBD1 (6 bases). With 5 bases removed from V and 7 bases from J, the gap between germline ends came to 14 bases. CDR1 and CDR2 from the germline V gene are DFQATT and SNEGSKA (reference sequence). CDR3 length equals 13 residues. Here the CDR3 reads CSAENRAGEKLFF. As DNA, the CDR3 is TGCAGTGCTGAAAACAGGGCCGGTGAAAAACTGTTTTTT.

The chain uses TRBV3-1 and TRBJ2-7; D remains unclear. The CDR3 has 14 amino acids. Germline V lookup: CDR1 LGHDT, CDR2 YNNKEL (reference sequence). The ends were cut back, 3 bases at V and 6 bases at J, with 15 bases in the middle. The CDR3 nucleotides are TGTGCCAGCAGCCAGCTCCCCACTCCCTCCGAGCAGTACTTC. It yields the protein CASSQLPTPSEQYF.

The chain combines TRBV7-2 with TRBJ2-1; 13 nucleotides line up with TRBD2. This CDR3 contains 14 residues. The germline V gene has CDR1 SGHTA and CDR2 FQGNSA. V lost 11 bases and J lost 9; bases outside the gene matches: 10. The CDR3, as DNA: TGTGCCTCATACCCGGGACTAGCGGGATTTGAGCAGTTCTTC. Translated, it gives CASYPGLAGFEQFF.

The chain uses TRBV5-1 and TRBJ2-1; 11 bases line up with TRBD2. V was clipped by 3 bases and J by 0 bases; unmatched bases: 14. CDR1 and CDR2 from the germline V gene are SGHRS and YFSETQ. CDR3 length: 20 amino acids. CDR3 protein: CASSYEGLAVFLSSYNEQFF. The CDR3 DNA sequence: TGCGCCAGCAGCTACGAGGGACTAGCGGTTTTCCTGAGCTCCTACAATGAGCAGTTCTTC. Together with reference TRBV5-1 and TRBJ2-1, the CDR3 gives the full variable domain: KAGVTQTPRYLIKTRGQQVTLSCSPISGHRSVSWYQQTPGQGLQFLFEYFSETQRNKGNFPGRFSGRQFSNSRSEMNVSTLELGDSALYLCASSYEGLAVFLSSYNEQFFGPGTRLTVL.

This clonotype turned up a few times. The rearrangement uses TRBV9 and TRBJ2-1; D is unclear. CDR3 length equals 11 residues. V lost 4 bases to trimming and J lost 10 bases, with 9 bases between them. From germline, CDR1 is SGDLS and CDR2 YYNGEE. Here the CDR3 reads CASSTPKEQFF. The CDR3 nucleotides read TGTGCCAGCAGCACCCCTAAAGAGCAGTTCTTC. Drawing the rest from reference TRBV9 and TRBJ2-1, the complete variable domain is DSGVTQTPKHLITATGQRVTLRCSPRSGDLSVYWYQQSLDQGLQFLIQYYNGEERAKGNILERFSAQQFPDLHSELNLSSLELGDSALYFCASSTPKEQFFGPGTRLTVL.

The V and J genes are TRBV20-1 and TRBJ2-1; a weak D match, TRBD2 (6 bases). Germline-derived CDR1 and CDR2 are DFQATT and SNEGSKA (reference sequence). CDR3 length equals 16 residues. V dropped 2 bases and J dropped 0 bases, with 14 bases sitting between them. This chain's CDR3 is CSARPNLAISYNEQFF. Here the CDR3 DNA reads TGCAGTGCTAGACCGAACCTAGCGATCTCCTACAATGAGCAGTTCTTC.

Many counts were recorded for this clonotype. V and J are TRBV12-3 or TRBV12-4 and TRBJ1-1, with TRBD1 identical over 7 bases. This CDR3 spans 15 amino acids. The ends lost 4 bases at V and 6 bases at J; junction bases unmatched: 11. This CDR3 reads CASSSPTGIFSEAFF. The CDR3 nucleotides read TGTGCCAGCAGTTCCCCGACAGGGATTTTTTCTGAAGCTTTCTTT.

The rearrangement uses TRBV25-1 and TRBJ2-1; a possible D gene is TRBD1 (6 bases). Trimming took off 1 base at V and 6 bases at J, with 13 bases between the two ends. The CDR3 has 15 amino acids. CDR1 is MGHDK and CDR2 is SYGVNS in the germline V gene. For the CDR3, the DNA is TGTGCCAGCAGTGAATCGGATAGAGGGGGCAATGAGCAGTTCTTC. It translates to CASSESDRGGNEQFF.

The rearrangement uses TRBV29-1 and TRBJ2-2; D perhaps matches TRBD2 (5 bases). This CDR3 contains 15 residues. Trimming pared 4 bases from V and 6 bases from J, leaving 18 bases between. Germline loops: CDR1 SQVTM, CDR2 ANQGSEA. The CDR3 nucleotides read TGCAGCGTTGTAGAGGCCCGGGGTCCTTCCGGGGAGCTGTTTTTT. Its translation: CSVVEARGPSGELFF.

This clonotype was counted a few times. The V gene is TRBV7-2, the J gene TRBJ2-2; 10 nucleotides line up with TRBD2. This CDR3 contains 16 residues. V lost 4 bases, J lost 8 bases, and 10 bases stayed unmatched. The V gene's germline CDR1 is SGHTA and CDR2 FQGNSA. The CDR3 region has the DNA TGTGCCAGCAGCTCCGGAACCCTAGCGGGGGTAGGGGAGCTGTTTTTT. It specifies CASSSGTLAGVGELFF.

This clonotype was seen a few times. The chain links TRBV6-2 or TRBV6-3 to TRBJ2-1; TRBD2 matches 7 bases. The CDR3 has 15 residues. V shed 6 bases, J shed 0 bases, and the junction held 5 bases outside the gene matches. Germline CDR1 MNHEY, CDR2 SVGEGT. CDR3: CASSWGLPSYNEQFF. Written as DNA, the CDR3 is TGTGCCAGCAGCTGGGGACTACCCTCCTACAATGAGCAGTTCTTC.

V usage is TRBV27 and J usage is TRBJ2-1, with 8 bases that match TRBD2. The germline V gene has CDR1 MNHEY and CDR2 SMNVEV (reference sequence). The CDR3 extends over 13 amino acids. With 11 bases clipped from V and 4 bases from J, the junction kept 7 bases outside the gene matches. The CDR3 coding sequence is TGTGCCGCGGGGACTAGGCGGTACAATGAGCAGTTCTTC. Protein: CAAGTRRYNEQFF.

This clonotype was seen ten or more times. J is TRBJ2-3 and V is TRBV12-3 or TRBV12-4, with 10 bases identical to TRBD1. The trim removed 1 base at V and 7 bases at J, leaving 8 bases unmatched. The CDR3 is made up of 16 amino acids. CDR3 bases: TGTGCCAGCAGTTTAGGCTCCGGGACAGGGGTATATACGCAGTATTTT. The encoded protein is CASSLGSGTGVYTQYF.

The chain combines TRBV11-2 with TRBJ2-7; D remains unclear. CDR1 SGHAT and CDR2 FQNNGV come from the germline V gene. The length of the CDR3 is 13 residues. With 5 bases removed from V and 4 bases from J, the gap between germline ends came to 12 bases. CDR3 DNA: TGTGCCAGCAGCCCGAGGAGCGTTTACGAGCAGTACTTC. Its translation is CASSPRSVYEQYF. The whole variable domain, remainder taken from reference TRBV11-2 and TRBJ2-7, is EAGVAQSPRYKIIEKRQSVAFWCNPISGHATLYWYQQILGQGPKLLIQFQNNGVVDDSQLPKDRFSAERLKGVDSTLKIQPAKLEDSAVYLCASSPRSVYEQYFGPGTRLTVT.

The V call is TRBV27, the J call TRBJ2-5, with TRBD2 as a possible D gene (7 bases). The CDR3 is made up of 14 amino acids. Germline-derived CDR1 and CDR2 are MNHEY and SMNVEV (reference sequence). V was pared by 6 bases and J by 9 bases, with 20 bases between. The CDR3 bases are TGTGCCAGCAGGCCCACGGGGGGCGCGGGGGCCCAGTACTTC. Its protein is CASRPTGGAGAQYF.